This T cell receptor (beta chain) was recorded in a study of beta chain features in type 1 diabetes. The study, taken as a whole, reports: Type 1 diabetes patients had moderately but significantly shorter TCRB CDR3s in all four CD4+ subsets.

In the case of this clone: Antigen unknown.

Every isolated RNA sample was fully reverse transcribed, so sequencing captured expressed TCRB transcripts. Only in-frame clones appear in the TCRdb table, and some are missing; sequencing was by immunoSEQ multiplex PCR. Here the sample spans a few hundred thousand clones, roughly an eighth being singletons. The CDR3 is 13 residues long. Germline CDR1 is LNHDA and CDR2 is SQIVND (reference sequence). The V end was cut by 11 bases, the J end by 4 bases, with 17 bases between. The TCR sequence derives from a man younger than 40 with type 1 diabetes. The sequenced sample consisted of naive CD4+ T cells from blood. This rearrangement joins TRBV19 to TRBJ2-5, with a weak D call TRBD1 (6 bases). The CDR3 loop is CASQPGDGETQYF. The DNA of the CDR3 is TGTGCCTCCCAACCAGGGGACGGAGAGACCCAGTACTTC.